This T cell receptor (beta chain) was identified during a study of T cell responses to AZD1222 COVID-19 vaccine. Study results and caveats: Sampling captured repertoires only after the peak T cell response. Distributed over spike, vaccine-associated CD4 TCRs predominated at 160-218 and 743-854. A mostly white British donor set with more females was recruited, and clonal diversity was possibly underestimated.

V was clipped by 6 bases and J by 0 bases, with 15 bases between them. Germline CDR1 MDHEN, CDR2 SYDVKM. This CDR3 has 15 residues. This table comes from immunoSEQ multiplex PCR, and its TCRdb copy is limited to in-frame clones, with some not included. This sample has around 150,000 clones; over 90% occur once, and the top ten carry 1.5% to 2%. Only one count was recorded for this clone. The antigen remains undetermined. The sample was peripheral blood, taken on day 0 of AZD1222 vaccination. The rearrangement uses TRBV28 and TRBJ2-7; D is uncertain. This clonotype originated in an adult in good health. CDR3 nucleotide sequence: TGTGCCAGCAGAGGCCTAGGGATCGGCTCCTACGAGCAGTACTTC. This codes for CASRGLGIGSYEQYF.